This T cell receptor (beta chain) derives from a study of T-cell memory formation after mild COVID-19. Findings and caveats of the study: Researchers could not confirm that second-wave clones peaking on day 37 targeted SARS-CoV-2. CD8+ contracting clones occupied EMRA, while CD4+ ones occupied mainly CM and EM. A balance of CD4 and CD8 characterized clones contracting day 15 to 85, whereas later expanders leaned CD4+.

UMIs and sample barcodes were carried by the TCR alpha and TCR beta cDNA libraries that 5'RACE produced using constant-segment primers. In TCRdb, the 5' RACE reads were re-called with MiXCR into one record per CDR3 protein. The repertoire holds around 300,000 distinct CDR3 sequences, with approximately 7.6% as singletons. The table lists this clonotype with many counts. Its antigen is currently unknown. Sequenced material: PBMCs or a T cell subset sorted from them (not recorded which). The sequence derives from a man in his late teens or twenties who had mild COVID-19 (a few samples of this study predate the infection). Cell type and time point are not known.

The CDR3 here is CASSLEGPTGYTF. As DNA, the CDR3 is TGTGCCAGCAGCTTGGAGGGCCCGACGGGCTACACCTTC. The chain combines TRBV5-5 with TRBJ1-2; D call uncertain. V lost 0 bases, J lost 8 bases, and 11 bases lay in between. Germline CDR1 is SGHKS and CDR2 is YYEKEE (reference sequence). The CDR3 consists of 13 residues.